Detailed here is one T cell receptor beta chain. Profiled with immunoSEQ multiplex PCR; TCRdb holds only in-frame clones, not every one. Of fewer than 400,000 clones in the sample, around 90% were seen once. This sample was included in a study of cytomegalovirus exposure and HLA in healthy donors. Germline values: CDR1 GTSNPN, CDR2 SVGIG (reference sequence). Trimming took off 8 bases at V and 7 bases at J, with 15 bases between the two ends. There are 13 residues in the CDR3. This chain links TRBV30 with TRBJ1-6; D not resolved. The TCR comes from a man aged 25 to 40 in good health and CMV-seronegative. Sequencing was carried out using PBMCs. The CDR3 DNA follows: TGTGCCACAGTATTACCGCCGAATTCACCCCTCCACTTT. The encoded protein is CATVLPPNSPLHF.